The entry that follows covers one T cell receptor (beta chain) sequence. Its binding antigen is unknown. There are no base qualities to consult, and no much larger clone falls within one base. V is cut by 1 base and J by 6 bases, and the space between the germline ends is 10 bases. CDR1 SGHVS and CDR2 FQNEAQ are derived from the germline V gene. The CDR3 covers 13 residues, taking in both the cysteine and the phenylalanine. The DNA shown is the 39-base CDR3, in frame from base 1. The data stem from a study of blood T cell repertoires in COVID-19 (dated by TCRdb to 2019 to 2021). For context, the study as a whole: The collaborator samples originated in the United States, Italy and Spain and spanned the acute and convalescent phases of COVID-19. The material from the prospective study consisted of cDNA or gDNA derived from T cells, B-cell-depleted T cells, or PBMCs. Deeply sampled blood TCRbeta repertoires from subjects exposed to, actively infected with, or recovered from COVID-19 were included in the dataset. The repertoires were released in a freely available public database intended as a resource for research on the immune response to SARS-CoV-2. Samples were obtained from the ongoing ImmuneRACE study (first 160 participants) and from about 1,300 subjects provided by 6 global collaborators. Sample metadata almost always included a de-identified subject ID, COVID-19 status, age in years and sex. HLA class I and class II types, where available, came from metadata supplied by the sample provider rather than from assay-based typing. The study at large found these results: The amount of clinical and demographic metadata varied by source and participant and was provided uncurated.

Each collaborating institution followed its own protocols to collect whole blood in K2EDTA tubes. Collaborator samples were shipped for TCRbeta analysis as frozen whole blood, isolated PBMCs, or DNA extracted from either sample type. The immunoSEQ Assay, a bias-controlled multiplex PCR, was used to amplify TCRbeta CDR3 regions from genomic DNA. The published analysis was carried out like this. Nucleated cell counts per sample were estimated from amplification of reference gene primers within the assay. To quantify the absolute abundance of each unique TCRbeta CDR3 rearrangement, sequence reads were collapsed and filtered. For each sample, productive Simpson clonality was calculated by taking the square root of Simpson's diversity index across productive rearrangements. Imported from immuneACCESS, the table was reduced by TCRdb to in-frame sequences with V and J called. These copies leave out some clones; in studies compared against another copy, an unresolved V gene accounts for under half, and the cause of the remainder is not known. V, J and clone size are those of that table, while D and trimming were read from the DNA. This sample has fewer than 250,000 clones in its table, and more than 75% of those were observed once. Around 3% of the sample is taken by the ten largest.

This TCR was sampled from a man aged 55 to 69 with acute or convalescent COVID-19. The sequence is built from TRBV7-8 and TRBJ2-7; the D gene is perhaps TRBD1, from 6 matching bases. Sequenced material: peripheral blood. The nucleotide sequence reads as follows: TGTGCCAGCAGCTTAGGGGACATTCGCGAGCAGTACTTC. Protein translation: CASSLGDIREQYF. Here the CDR3 is joined to the reference TRBV7-8 and TRBJ2-7 genes, and the full variable domain is: GAGVSQSPRYKVAKRGQDVALRCDPISGHVSLFWYQQALGQGPEFLTYFQNEAQLDKSGLPSDRFFAERPEGSVSTLKIQRTQQEDSAVYLCASSLGDIREQYFGPGTRLTVT.